A single sample gave rise to the 13 T cell receptor beta chains below, sequenced in a study of radiation and T cells in renal cell carcinoma. The sample's time point: baseline pretreatment blood. Treatment in this sample: 15 Gy SBRT to primary tumor, nephrectomy 4 weeks later. Sequencing used immunoSEQ multiplex PCR; TCRdb keeps in-frame clones, though not all of them. The sample lists 87,000 or so clones; around 88% were seen once. Material: blood, obtained from a patient whose treatment included radiotherapy and nephrectomy. The receptors shown here come from a man aged 45 to 65 with renal cell carcinoma.

The V gene is TRBV6-1, the J gene TRBJ1-2; a possible D gene is TRBD1 (6 bases). V was pared by 3 bases and J by 4 bases, with 15 bases between. CDR3 length: 15 amino acids. Germline V lookup: CDR1 MNHNS, CDR2 SASEGT. CDR3 in amino acids: CASSDVAGDFYGYTF. The CDR3 DNA follows: TGTGCCAGCAGTGATGTGGCAGGGGACTTCTATGGCTACACCTTC.

This chain connects TRBV5-1 to TRBJ2-7; the match to TRBD2 covers 7 bases. Germline V CDR1 and CDR2: SGHRS, YFSETQ. The junction had 7 bases not matched to a gene; V was cut back by 7 bases and J by 0 bases. The CDR3 is 14 amino acids. The CDR3 region is CASQDGRSSYEQYF. The CDR3 DNA reads TGCGCCAGCCAAGACGGGAGGTCCTCCTACGAGCAGTACTTC.

This clone was seen a handful of times. The V call is TRBV2, the J call TRBJ2-1, with D hard to call. V lost 4 bases to trimming and J lost 7 bases, with 8 bases between them. Germline assignment: CDR1 SNHLY and CDR2 FYNNEI. The CDR3 consists of 12 residues. CDR3 region: CASSVGRNEQFF. The CDR3 region has the DNA TGTGCCAGCAGTGTCGGTAGAAATGAGCAGTTCTTC.

This clone was recorded only once. The J gene is TRBJ2-5, the V gene TRBV15, with D maybe TRBD1 (6 bases). CDR3 size: 14 residues. Trimming pared 3 bases from V and 2 bases from J, leaving 10 bases between. Germline CDR1 and CDR2: LNHNV and YYDKDF (reference sequence). The CDR3 here is CATSREQGQETQYF. CDR3 DNA sequence: TGTGCCACCAGCAGGGAACAGGGTCAAGAGACCCAGTACTTC.

The genes are TRBV5-1 and TRBJ1-2, with 11 bases aligning to TRBD1. CDR1 is SGHRS and CDR2 is YFSETQ in the germline V gene. The CDR3 contains 14 residues. V shed 4 bases and J 8 bases; nucleotides not matched to a gene: 7. CDR3 bases: TGCGCCAGCAGCAAGGGACAGGGGGACTCGGGCTACACCTTC. Translated, it gives CASSKGQGDSGYTF.

The genes are TRBV5-1 and TRBJ2-2; a weak D match, TRBD1 (6 bases). This CDR3 contains 15 residues. Germline V gives CDR1 SGHRS, CDR2 YFSETQ. The V end lost 5 bases, the J end lost 1 base, and 12 bases lay between the germline ends. The CDR3 sequence is CASREDSRNTGELFF. CDR3 nucleotide sequence: TGCGCCAGCAGGGAGGACAGCAGGAACACCGGGGAGCTGTTTTTT.

The chain is built from TRBV11-2 and TRBJ1-2; tentatively, D is TRBD1 (6 bases). V was cut by 3 bases and J by 3 bases, with 11 bases left in between. Germline V gene lookup returns CDR1 SGHAT and CDR2 FQNNGV. The CDR3 spans 14 residues. The CDR3 sequence is CASSFVQGDYGYTF. The CDR3 DNA reads as TGTGCCAGCAGCTTTGTACAGGGTGACTATGGCTACACCTTC.

Regarding this clone: A much larger clone differs from this one at a single base, so this may be a read error. The chain employs TRBV11-2 and TRBJ2-7; possibly TRBD1 for D (5 bases). Trimming stripped 5 bases from V and 3 bases from J, with 8 bases between. This CDR3 region has 12 residues. Germline lookup yields CDR1 SGHAT and CDR2 FQNNGV. DNA of the CDR3: TGTGCCAGCAGCGCTGACAGCTACGAGCAGTACTTC. It specifies CASSADSYEQYF.

V and J are TRBV28 and TRBJ1-3; 7 bases agree with TRBD1. The germline V gene encodes CDR1 MDHEN and CDR2 SYDVKM. The junction had 6 bases not matched to a gene; V was cut back by 4 bases and J by 0 bases. CDR3 size: 16 residues. In nucleotides, the CDR3 is TGTGCCAGCAGTTCCCCCGGGACAGCCTCTGGAAACACCATATATTTT. It translates to CASSSPGTASGNTIYF.

The chain joins TRBV9 to TRBJ2-3; D uncertain. CDR1 and CDR2 (germline): SGDLS, YYNGEE. The CDR3 consists of 15 residues. V was pared by 3 bases and J by 1 base, with 12 bases between. CDR3 coding DNA: TGTGCCAGCAGCGAAGGGCTCATAGGCACAGATACGCAGTATTTT. As protein: CASSEGLIGTDTQYF.

The V and J genes are TRBV5-5 and TRBJ2-1; 11 bases are shared with TRBD2. V lost 6 bases to trimming and J lost 4 bases; unmatched junction nucleotides: 9. Germline values: CDR1 SGHKS, CDR2 YYEKEE (reference sequence). The CDR3 contains 16 residues. CDR3 DNA sequence: TGTGCCAGCATCCCTTTCGGGACTAGCGGTTACAATGAGCAGTTCTTC. Encoded protein: CASIPFGTSGYNEQFF.

This chain uses TRBV10-3 with TRBJ2-3; D is perhaps TRBD2 (6 bases). The germline V gene encodes CDR1 ENHRY and CDR2 SYGVKD. The V and J ends lost 4 bases and 0 bases respectively, with 17 bases between them. The CDR3 spans 17 residues. The CDR3 DNA reads as TGTGCCATCAGTGGGGGGACTGTCACCCATAGCACAGATACGCAGTATTTT. Its translation is CAISGGTVTHSTDTQYF.

This chain links TRBV6-6 with TRBJ1-5; D might be TRBD1 (5 bases). Trimming stripped 5 bases from V and 6 bases from J, with 20 bases between. This CDR3 is 16 amino acids long. Germline loops: CDR1 MNHNY, CDR2 SVGAGI (reference sequence). The CDR3, as DNA: TGTGCCAGCAGTCCAAGGGGCGCTCGAAGTGGTCAGCCCCAGCATTTT. Encoded protein: CASSPRGARSGQPQHF.